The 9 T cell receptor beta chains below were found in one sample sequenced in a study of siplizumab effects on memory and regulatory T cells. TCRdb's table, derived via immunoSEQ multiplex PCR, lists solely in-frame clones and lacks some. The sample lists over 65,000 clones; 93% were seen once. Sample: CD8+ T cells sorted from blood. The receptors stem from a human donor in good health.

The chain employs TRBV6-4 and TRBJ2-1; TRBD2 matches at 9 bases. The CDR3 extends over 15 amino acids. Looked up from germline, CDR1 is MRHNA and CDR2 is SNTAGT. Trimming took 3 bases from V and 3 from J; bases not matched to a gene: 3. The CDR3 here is CASSDQTSGYNEQFF. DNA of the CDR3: TGTGCCAGCAGTGATCAGACTAGCGGCTACAATGAGCAGTTCTTC.

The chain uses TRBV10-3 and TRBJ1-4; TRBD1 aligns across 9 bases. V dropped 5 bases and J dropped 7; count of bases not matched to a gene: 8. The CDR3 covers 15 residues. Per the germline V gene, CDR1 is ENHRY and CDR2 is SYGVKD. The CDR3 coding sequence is TGTGCCATCAGTCTTAACAGGGGGCCGGGTGAAAAACTGTTTTTT. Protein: CAISLNRGPGEKLFF.

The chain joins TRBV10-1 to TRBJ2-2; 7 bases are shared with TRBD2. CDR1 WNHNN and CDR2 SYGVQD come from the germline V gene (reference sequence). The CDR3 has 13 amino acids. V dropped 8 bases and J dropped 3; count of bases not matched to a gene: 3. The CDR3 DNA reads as TGCGCCAGCCGGGGGGATTACACCGGGGAGCTGTTTTTT. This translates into CASRGDYTGELFF.

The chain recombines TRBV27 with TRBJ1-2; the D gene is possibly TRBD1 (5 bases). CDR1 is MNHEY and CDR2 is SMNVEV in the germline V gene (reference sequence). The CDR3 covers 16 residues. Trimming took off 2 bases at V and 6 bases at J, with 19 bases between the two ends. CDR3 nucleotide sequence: TGTGCCAGCAGTTTAATTGGCGGGGACGGCGCGAATGGCTACACCTTC. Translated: CASSLIGGDGANGYTF.

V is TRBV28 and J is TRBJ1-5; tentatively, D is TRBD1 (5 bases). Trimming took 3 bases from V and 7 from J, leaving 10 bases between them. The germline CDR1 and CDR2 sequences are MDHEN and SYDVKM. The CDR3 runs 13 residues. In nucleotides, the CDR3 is TGTGCCAGCAGTTTGAGGGGCGGGCAGCCCCAGCATTTT. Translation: CASSLRGGQPQHF.

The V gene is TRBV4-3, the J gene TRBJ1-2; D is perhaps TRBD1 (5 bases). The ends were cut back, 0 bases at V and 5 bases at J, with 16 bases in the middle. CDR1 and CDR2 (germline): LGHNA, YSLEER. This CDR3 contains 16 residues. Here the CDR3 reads CASSQDREESRYGYTF. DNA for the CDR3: TGCGCCAGCAGCCAAGACAGGGAGGAATCGAGATATGGCTACACCTTC.

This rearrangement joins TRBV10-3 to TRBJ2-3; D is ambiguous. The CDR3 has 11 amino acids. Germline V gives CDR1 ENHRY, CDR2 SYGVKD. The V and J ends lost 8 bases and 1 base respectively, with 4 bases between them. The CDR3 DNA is TGTGCCATCGGGGGCACAGATACGCAGTATTTT. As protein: CAIGGTDTQYF.

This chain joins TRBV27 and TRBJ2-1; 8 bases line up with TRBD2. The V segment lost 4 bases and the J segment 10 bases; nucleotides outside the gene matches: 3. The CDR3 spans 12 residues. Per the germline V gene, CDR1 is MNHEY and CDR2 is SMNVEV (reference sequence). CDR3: CASSSAGGEQFF. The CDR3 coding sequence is TGTGCCAGCAGTTCTGCGGGGGGCGAGCAGTTCTTC.

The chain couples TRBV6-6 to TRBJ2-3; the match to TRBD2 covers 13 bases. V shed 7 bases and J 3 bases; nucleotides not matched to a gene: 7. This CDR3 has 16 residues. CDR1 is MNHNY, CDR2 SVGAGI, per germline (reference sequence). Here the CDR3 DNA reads TGTGCCAGCACCGGACTAGCGGGGGTATCTACAGATACGCAGTATTTT. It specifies CASTGLAGVSTDTQYF.